A selection of T cell receptor beta chains follows, all from one sample in a study of low-dose radiotherapy and immunotherapy resistance in tumors. TCRdb reanalysed the reads using MiXCR and keeps one entry per CDR3 protein. The data show 70,000 to 95,000 distinct CDR3 sequences, roughly a sixth seen once. The material sequenced was PBMCs, taken before treatment. Every receptor here comes from a male donor with prostate cancer. Both conserved end residues are part of each CDR3. D genes are given only for firm matches. Clone size, where shown, is once, few, many, or a class for clones that have expanded.

V gene	clone size	J gene	D gene	CDR3 DNA	CDR3 protein
TRBV11-2	many	TRBJ2-7	-	TGTGCCAGCAGCCTAGAAACAGGGCTCGCCTACGAGCAGTACTTC	CASSLETGLAYEQYF
TRBV14	many	TRBJ1-6	-	TGTGCCAGCAGCCAAGACGCAGGGTTTTCACCCCTCCACTTT	CASSQDAGFSPLHF
TRBV7-6	many	TRBJ2-7	TRBD2	TGTGCCAGCAGCTTAAGGCGGGGGTCCTACGAGCAGTACTTC	CASSLRRGSYEQYF
TRBV2	-	TRBJ2-5	TRBD2	TGTGCCAGCAGTGGGGGACTAGCGGTTCACCAAGAGACCCAGTACTTC	CASSGGLAVHQETQYF
TRBV29-1	many	TRBJ2-3	-	TGCAGCGCCCTGGGGGGAACAGAGAGCACAGATACGCAGTATTTT	CSALGGTESTDTQYF
TRBV6-6	many	TRBJ1-2	-	TGTGCCAGCGGCCAGGGCTATGGCTACACCTTC	CASGQGYGYTF
TRBV12-3/TRBV12-4	many	TRBJ1-1	-	TGTGCCAGCAGGGGGGACACCCTGAACACTGAAGCTTTCTTT	CASRGDTLNTEAFF
TRBV12-3/TRBV12-4	many	TRBJ1-2	TRBD1	TGTGCCAGCAGTTCCCGGACAGGGCGAGGCTACACCTTC	CASSSRTGRGYTF
TRBV7-2	many	TRBJ2-5	TRBD2	TGTGCCAGCAGCCCGGAGCGGGGCTGGGGGGAGACCCAGTACTTC	CASSPERGWGETQYF
TRBV7-9	many	TRBJ2-2	TRBD1	TGTGCCAGCAGTGAGGGACAGAAGAACACCGGGGAGCTGTTTTTT	CASSEGQKNTGELFF
TRBV28	-	TRBJ2-7	TRBD1	TGTGCCAGTCGCCCTGGACAGGCAACCTACGAGCAGTACTTC	CASRPGQATYEQYF
TRBV28	once	TRBJ1-5	-	TGTGCCAGCAGTCTCATCTCGGGGATTGAGCCCCAGCATTTT	CASSLISGIEPQHF
TRBV19	many	TRBJ2-3	TRBD2	TGTCAACCCGCTCCGGGGGGATCCACAGATACGCAGTATTTT	CQPAPGGSTDTQYF
TRBV10-2	many	TRBJ2-4	TRBD1	TGCGCCAGCAGTGAGTTGACAGGGGGAGACATTCAGTACTTC	CASSELTGGDIQYF